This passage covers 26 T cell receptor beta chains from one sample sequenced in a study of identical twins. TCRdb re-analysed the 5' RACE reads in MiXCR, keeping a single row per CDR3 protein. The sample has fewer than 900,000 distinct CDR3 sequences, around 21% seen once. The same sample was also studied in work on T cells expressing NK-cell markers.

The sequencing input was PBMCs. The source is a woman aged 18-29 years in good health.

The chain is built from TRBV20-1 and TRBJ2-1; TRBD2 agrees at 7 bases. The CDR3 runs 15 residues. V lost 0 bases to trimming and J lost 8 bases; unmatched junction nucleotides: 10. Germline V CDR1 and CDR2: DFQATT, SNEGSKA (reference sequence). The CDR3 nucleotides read TGCAGTGCTAGAGATCTAGGGGAGGGCCAGTATGAGCAGTTCTTC. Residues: CSARDLGEGQYEQFF.

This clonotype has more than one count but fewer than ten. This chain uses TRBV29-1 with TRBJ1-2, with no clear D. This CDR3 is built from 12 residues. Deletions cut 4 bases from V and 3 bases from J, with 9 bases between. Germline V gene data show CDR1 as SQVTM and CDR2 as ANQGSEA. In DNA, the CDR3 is TGCAGCGTTGCGGAGGCCTACTATGGCTACACCTTC. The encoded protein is CSVAEAYYGYTF.

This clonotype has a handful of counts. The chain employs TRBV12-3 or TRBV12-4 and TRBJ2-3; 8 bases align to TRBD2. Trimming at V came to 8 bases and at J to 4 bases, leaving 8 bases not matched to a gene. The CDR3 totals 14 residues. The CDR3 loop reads CASSLKAGADTQYF. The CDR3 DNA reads TGTGCCAGCTCCCTCAAAGCGGGGGCAGATACGCAGTATTTT.

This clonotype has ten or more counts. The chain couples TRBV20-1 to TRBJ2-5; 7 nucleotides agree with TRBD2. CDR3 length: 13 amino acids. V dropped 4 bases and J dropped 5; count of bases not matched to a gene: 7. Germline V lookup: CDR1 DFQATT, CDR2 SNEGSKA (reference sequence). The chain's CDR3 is CSAIGGDGETQYF. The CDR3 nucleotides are TGCAGTGCTATTGGGGGGGACGGTGAGACCCAGTACTTC.

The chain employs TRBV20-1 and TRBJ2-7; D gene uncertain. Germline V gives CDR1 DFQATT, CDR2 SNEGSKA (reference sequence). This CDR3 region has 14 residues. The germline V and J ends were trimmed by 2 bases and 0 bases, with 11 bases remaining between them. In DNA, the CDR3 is TGCAGTGCTAGATTGCCGGCCCGCTCCTACGAGCAGTACTTC. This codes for CSARLPARSYEQYF.

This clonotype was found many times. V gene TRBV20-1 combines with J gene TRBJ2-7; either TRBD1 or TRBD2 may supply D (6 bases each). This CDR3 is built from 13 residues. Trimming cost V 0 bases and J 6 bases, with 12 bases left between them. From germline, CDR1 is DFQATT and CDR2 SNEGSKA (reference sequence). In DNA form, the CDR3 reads TGCAGTGCTAGAGATCTTGGGGGGCGCGAGCAGTACTTC. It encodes CSARDLGGREQYF.

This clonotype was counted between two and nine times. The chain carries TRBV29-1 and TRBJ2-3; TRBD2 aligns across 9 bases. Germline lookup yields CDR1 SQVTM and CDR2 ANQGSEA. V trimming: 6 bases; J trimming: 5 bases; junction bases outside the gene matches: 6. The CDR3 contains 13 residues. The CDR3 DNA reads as TGCAGCGTAGGACTAGCGAAAGTAGATACGCAGTATTTT. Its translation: CSVGLAKVDTQYF.

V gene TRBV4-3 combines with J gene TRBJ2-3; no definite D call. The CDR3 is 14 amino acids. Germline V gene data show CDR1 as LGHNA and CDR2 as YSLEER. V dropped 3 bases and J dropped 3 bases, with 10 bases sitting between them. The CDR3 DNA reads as TGCGCCAGCAGCCAGGTCTTGGAAACAGATACGCAGTATTTT. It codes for CASSQVLETDTQYF.

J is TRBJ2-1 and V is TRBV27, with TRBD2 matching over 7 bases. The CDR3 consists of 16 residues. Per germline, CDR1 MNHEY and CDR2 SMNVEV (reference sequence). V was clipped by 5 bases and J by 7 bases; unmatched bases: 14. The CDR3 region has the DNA TGTGCCAGCAGTCCCGGACTAGGTTCTTTTCCGAATGAGCAGTTCTTC. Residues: CASSPGLGSFPNEQFF.

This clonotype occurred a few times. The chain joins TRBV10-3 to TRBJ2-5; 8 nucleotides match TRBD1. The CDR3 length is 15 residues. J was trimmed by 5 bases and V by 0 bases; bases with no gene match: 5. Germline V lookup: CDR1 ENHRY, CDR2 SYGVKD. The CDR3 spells CAISESRTGTETQYF. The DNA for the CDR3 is TGTGCCATCAGTGAGTCGAGGACAGGGACGGAGACCCAGTACTTC.

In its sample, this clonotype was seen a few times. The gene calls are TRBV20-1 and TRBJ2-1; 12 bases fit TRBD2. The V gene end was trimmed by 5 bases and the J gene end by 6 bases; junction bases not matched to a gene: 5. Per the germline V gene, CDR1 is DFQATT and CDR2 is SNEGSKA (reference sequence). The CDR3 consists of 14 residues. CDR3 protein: CSAPSGGVGNEQFF. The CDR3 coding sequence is TGCAGTGCTCCTAGCGGGGGGGTGGGCAATGAGCAGTTCTTC.

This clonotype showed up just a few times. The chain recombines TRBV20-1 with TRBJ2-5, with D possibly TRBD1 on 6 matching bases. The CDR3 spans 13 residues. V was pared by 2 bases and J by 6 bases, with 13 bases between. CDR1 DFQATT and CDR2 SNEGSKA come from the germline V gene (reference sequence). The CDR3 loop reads CSARTQGSQTQYF. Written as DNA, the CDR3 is TGCAGTGCTAGAACCCAGGGGTCGCAGACCCAGTACTTC.

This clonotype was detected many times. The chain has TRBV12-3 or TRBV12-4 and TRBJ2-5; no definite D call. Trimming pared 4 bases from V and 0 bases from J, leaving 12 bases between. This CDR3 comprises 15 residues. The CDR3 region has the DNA TGTGCCAGCAGTTCCTACGTGGAGAACCAAGAGACCCAGTACTTC. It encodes CASSSYVENQETQYF.

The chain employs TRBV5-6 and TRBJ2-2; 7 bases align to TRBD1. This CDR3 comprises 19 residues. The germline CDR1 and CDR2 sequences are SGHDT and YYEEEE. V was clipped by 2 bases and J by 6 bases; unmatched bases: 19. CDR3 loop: CASSFEGIKTGVYPGELFF. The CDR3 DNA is TGTGCCAGCAGCTTTGAAGGAATCAAAACAGGGGTGTATCCCGGGGAGCTGTTTTTT. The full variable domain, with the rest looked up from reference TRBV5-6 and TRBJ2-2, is DAGVTQSPTHLIKTRGQQVTLRCSPKSGHDTVSWYQQALGQGPQFIFQYYEEEERQRGNFPDRFSGHQFPNYSSELNVNALLLGDSALYLCASSFEGIKTGVYPGELFFGEGSRLTVL.

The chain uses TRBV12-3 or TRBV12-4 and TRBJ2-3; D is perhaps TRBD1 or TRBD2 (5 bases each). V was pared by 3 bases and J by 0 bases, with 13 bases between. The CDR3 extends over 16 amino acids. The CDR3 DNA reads TGTGCCAGCAGTTTGTGGGGACGTCGGAGCACAGATACGCAGTATTTT. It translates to CASSLWGRRSTDTQYF.

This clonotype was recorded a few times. CDR3 amino acids: CASSSSFQETQYF. As DNA, the CDR3 is TGTGCCAGCAGCTCATCTTTCCAAGAGACCCAGTACTTC. This chain joins TRBV7-9 and TRBJ2-5; D is unresolved. The germline V and J ends were trimmed by 4 bases and 1 base, with 7 bases remaining between them. From germline, CDR1 is SEHNR and CDR2 FQNEAQ (reference sequence). The CDR3 is made up of 13 amino acids.

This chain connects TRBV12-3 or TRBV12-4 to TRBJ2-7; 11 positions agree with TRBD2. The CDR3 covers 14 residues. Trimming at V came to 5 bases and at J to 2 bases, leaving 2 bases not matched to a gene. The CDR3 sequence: CASSRLAGTYEQYF. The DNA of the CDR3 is TGTGCCAGCAGTCGACTAGCGGGGACCTACGAGCAGTACTTC.

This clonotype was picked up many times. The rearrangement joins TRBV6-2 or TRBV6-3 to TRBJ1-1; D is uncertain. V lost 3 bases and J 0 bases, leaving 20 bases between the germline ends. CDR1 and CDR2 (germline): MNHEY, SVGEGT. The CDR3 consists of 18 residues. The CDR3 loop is CASSYWNGRGGMNTEAFF. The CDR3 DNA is TGTGCCAGCAGTTATTGGAATGGCAGAGGTGGGATGAACACTGAAGCTTTCTTT.

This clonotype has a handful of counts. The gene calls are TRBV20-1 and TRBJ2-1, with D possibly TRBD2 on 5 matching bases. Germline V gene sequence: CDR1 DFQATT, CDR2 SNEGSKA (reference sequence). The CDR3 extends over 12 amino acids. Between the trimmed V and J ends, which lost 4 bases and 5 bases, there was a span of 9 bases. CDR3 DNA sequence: TGCAGTGCTAACGACTATCACAATGAGCAGTTCTTC. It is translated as CSANDYHNEQFF.

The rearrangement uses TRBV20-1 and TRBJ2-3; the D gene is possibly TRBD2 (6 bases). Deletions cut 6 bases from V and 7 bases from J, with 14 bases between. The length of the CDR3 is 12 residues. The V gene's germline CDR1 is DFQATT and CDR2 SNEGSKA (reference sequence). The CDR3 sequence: CSAGLDPNTQYF. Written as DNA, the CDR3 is TGCAGTGCGGGACTCGACCCTAATACGCAGTATTTT.

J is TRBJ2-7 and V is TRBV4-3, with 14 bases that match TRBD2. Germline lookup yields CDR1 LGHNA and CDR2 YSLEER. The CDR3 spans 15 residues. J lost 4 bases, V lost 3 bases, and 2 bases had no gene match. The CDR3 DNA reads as TGCGCCAGCAGCCATCGGACTAGCGGGAGGTACGAGCAGTACTTC. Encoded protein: CASSHRTSGRYEQYF.

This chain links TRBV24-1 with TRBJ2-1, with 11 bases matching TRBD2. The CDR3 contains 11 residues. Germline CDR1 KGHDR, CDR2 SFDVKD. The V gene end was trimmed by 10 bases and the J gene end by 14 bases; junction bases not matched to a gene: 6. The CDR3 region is CATGTSGAEFF. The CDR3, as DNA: TGTGCCACTGGGACTAGCGGAGCCGAGTTCTTC.

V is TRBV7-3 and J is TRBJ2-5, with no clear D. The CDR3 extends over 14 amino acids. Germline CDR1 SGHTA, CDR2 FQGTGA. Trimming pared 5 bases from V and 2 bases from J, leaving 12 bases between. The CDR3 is CASSPRHGQETQYF. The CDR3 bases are TGTGCCAGCAGCCCCCGACATGGACAAGAGACCCAGTACTTC.

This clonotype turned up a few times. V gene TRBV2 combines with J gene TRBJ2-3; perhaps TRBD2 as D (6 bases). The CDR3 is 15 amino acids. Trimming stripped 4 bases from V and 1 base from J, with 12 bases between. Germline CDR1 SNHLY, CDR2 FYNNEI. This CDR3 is CASSVGLRRTDTQYF. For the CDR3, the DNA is TGTGCCAGCAGTGTGGGACTCCGGCGCACAGATACGCAGTATTTT. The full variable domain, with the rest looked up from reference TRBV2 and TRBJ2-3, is EPEVTQTPSHQVTQMGQEVILRCVPISNHLYFYWYRQILGQKVEFLVSFYNNEISEKSEIFDDQFSVERPDGSNFTLKIRSTKLEDSAMYFCASSVGLRRTDTQYFGPGTRLTVL.

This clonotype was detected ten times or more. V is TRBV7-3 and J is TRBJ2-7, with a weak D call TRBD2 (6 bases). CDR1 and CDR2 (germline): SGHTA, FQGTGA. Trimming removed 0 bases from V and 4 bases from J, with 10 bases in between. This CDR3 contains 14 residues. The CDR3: CASSLTSGAYEQYF. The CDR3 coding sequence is TGTGCCAGCAGCTTAACTAGCGGAGCTTACGAGCAGTACTTC.

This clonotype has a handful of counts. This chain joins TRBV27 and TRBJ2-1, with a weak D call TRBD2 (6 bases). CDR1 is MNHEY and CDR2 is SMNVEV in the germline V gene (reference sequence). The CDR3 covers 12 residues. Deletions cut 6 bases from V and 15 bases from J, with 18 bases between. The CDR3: CASSPSGTALFF. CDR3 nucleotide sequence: TGTGCCAGCAGCCCCTCCGGGACTGCCCTGTTCTTC.